These 18 T cell receptor beta chains came from one sample sequenced in a study of blood T cell repertoires in COVID-19. TCRdb's copy holds only in-frame clones and misses some; the assay was immunoSEQ multiplex PCR. The repertoire holds some 270,000 clones, with over 75% as singletons. The sequenced material came from peripheral blood. All receptors derive from a woman aged 70-85 years with acute or convalescent COVID-19.

The chain is built from TRBV6-1 and TRBJ1-1; a weak D match, TRBD1 (6 bases). Trimming stripped 5 bases from V and 1 base from J, with 11 bases between. The CDR3 has 14 residues. Germline CDR1 is MNHNS and CDR2 is SASEGT. The CDR3 spells CASSFLDRNTEAFF. DNA for the CDR3: TGTGCCAGCAGTTTCCTGGACAGGAACACTGAAGCTTTCTTT.

This clone was counted between two and nine times. The CDR3 DNA sequence: TGTGCCAGCAACAGCGAGACCCAGTACTTC. It is translated as CASNSETQYF. This chain connects TRBV6-4 to TRBJ2-5, with no clear D. The germline V gene has CDR1 MRHNA and CDR2 SNTAGT. This CDR3 is 10 amino acids long. V lost 7 bases, J lost 5 bases, and 5 bases lay in between.

This clone was seen more than once but under ten times. This chain links TRBV3-1 (or the pseudogene TRBV3-2) with TRBJ1-1; 7 bases fit TRBD1. The ends lost 4 bases at V and 8 bases at J; junction bases unmatched: 10. The CDR3 length is 14 residues. CDR1 and CDR2 (germline): LGHDT, YNNKEL (reference sequence). DNA for the CDR3: TGTGCCAGCAGCCCAATGACAGGGTTCTTAGAAGCTTTCTTT. It yields the protein CASSPMTGFLEAFF.

This clone was recorded a few times. Other DNA sequences in this specimen translate into the identical CDR3. J is TRBJ2-2 and V is TRBV5-1; 7 nucleotides match TRBD1. Germline loops: CDR1 SGHRS, CDR2 YFSETQ. This CDR3 comprises 14 residues. Losses at the gene ends were 0 bases for V and 5 bases for J; bases not matched to a gene: 1. The CDR3 region is CASSLATGTGELFF. CDR3 in DNA: TGCGCCAGCAGCTTGGCGACAGGGACCGGGGAGCTGTTTTTT.

This chain connects TRBV29-1 to TRBJ2-7; D is ambiguous. In germline, CDR1 is SQVTM, CDR2 ANQGSEA. The CDR3 covers 12 residues. Between the trimmed V and J ends, which lost 5 bases and 1 base, there was a span of 9 bases. Here the CDR3 DNA reads TGCAGCGTTACAACTACTTCCTACGAGCAGTACTTC. It specifies CSVTTTSYEQYF.

The chain combines TRBV12-5 with TRBJ2-7, with D possibly being TRBD2 (5 bases). CDR1 is LGHNT and CDR2 is FRNRAP in the germline V gene. Trimming took off 6 bases at V and 4 bases at J, with 13 bases between the two ends. The CDR3 extends over 13 amino acids. The CDR3 reads CASGRSGSYEQYF. In nucleotides, the CDR3 is TGTGCTAGTGGCCGGAGCGGATCATACGAGCAGTACTTC.

The genes are TRBV30 and TRBJ1-1; D is uncertain. The CDR3 contains 12 residues. Germline loops: CDR1 GTSNPN, CDR2 SVGIG (reference sequence). Trimming removed 2 bases from V and 5 bases from J, with 9 bases in between. CDR3 sequence reads: CAWSSGGTEAFF. CDR3 DNA sequence: TGTGCCTGGAGTTCGGGTGGGACTGAAGCTTTCTTT. Full variable domain (missing parts from reference TRBV30 and TRBJ1-1): SQTIHQWPATLVQPVGSPLSLECTVEGTSNPNLYWYRQAAGRGLQLLFYSVGIGQISSEVPQNLSASRPQDRQFILSSKKLLLSDSGFYLCAWSSGGTEAFFGQGTRLTVV.

The rearrangement links TRBV5-8 to TRBJ2-3, with a possible D match to TRBD2 (6 bases). The germline CDR1 and CDR2 sequences are SGHTS and YDEGEE. This CDR3 has 15 residues. The ends were cut back, 3 bases at V and 4 bases at J, with 15 bases in the middle. The CDR3 sequence is CASSSGRRVPDTQYF. CDR3 coding DNA: TGTGCCAGCAGCTCGGGCCGGAGGGTGCCAGATACGCAGTATTTT.

This chain connects TRBV23-1 to TRBJ2-7, with 7 nucleotides matching TRBD1. TRBV23-1 has ORF status, its function being uncertain. V was pared by 2 bases and J by 4 bases, with 5 bases of the junction left unmatched. This CDR3 comprises 14 residues. The CDR3: CASSQPGQRYEQYF. The CDR3 region has the DNA TGCGCCAGCAGTCAACCGGGACAGCGATACGAGCAGTACTTC.

The V call is TRBV7-8, the J call TRBJ2-1; weak D call: TRBD1 (6 bases). The V gene's germline CDR1 is SGHVS and CDR2 FQNEAQ. The CDR3 runs to 18 residues. V shed 1 base and J shed 6 bases, with 22 bases lying between them. CDR3 loop: CASSLGGLRGRRVNEQFF. The CDR3 bases are TGTGCCAGCAGCTTAGGGGGCCTCAGGGGAAGAAGGGTCAATGAGCAGTTCTTC.

The chain recombines TRBV3-1 (or the pseudogene TRBV3-2) with TRBJ1-2, with 8 bases matching TRBD1. The V segment lost 1 base and the J segment 6 bases; nucleotides outside the gene matches: 1. CDR1 and CDR2 from the germline V gene are LGHDT and YNNKEL (reference sequence). CDR3 length equals 13 residues. Written as DNA, the CDR3 is TGTGCCAGCAGCCAAGTACAGGGGGATGGCTACACCTTC. Translating it yields CASSQVQGDGYTF.

This rearrangement joins TRBV5-4 to TRBJ2-3; 9 nucleotides agree with TRBD2. CDR3 length equals 16 residues. V lost 0 bases and J lost 5; bases outside the gene matches: 7. CDR1 is SGHNT, CDR2 YYREEE, per germline (reference sequence). CDR3 loop: CASSLGSRGGQDTQYF. In DNA, the CDR3 is TGTGCCAGCAGCTTGGGGTCGCGGGGGGGCCAAGATACGCAGTATTTT.

CDR3 protein: CATSTSTASSEQYF. DNA of the CDR3: TGTGCCACCAGCACGTCGACAGCGTCAAGCGAGCAGTACTTC. This sequence joins TRBV15 and TRBJ2-7; a weak D match, TRBD1 (5 bases). This CDR3 is built from 14 residues. CDR1 LNHNV and CDR2 YYDKDF come from the germline V gene (reference sequence). Between the trimmed V and J ends, which lost 4 bases and 6 bases, there was a span of 16 bases.

As DNA, the CDR3 is TGTGCCAGCAGCCATGCCACAGGGGTAAATGGCTACACCTTC. It encodes CASSHATGVNGYTF. The genes are TRBV3-1 (or the pseudogene TRBV3-2) and TRBJ1-2; the match to TRBD1 covers 7 bases. CDR1 and CDR2 from the germline V gene are LGHDT and YNNKEL (reference sequence). Trimming at V came to 3 bases and at J to 6 bases, leaving 7 bases not matched to a gene. The CDR3 has 14 residues.

The chain employs TRBV2 and TRBJ2-7, with TRBD1 as a possible D gene (5 bases). The CDR3 consists of 13 residues. The V end was cut by 5 bases, the J end by 5 bases, with 13 bases between. CDR1 and CDR2 (germline): SNHLY, FYNNEI. The CDR3: CASSLGEWDEQYF. DNA for the CDR3: TGTGCCAGCAGTCTAGGGGAATGGGACGAGCAGTACTTC.

The V call is TRBV7-8, the J call TRBJ1-1, with 7 positions matching TRBD1. The junction had 7 bases not matched to a gene; V was cut back by 5 bases and J by 4 bases. The V gene's germline CDR1 is SGHVS and CDR2 FQNEAQ. The CDR3 has 14 amino acids. The CDR3 loop reads CASSPSTGVTEAFF. The CDR3 nucleotides are TGTGCCAGCAGCCCTAGCACAGGGGTCACTGAAGCTTTCTTT.

The chain combines TRBV5-1 with TRBJ2-2; weak D call: TRBD1 (5 bases). This CDR3 has 16 residues. Trimming removed 5 bases from V and 2 bases from J, with 16 bases in between. Looked up from germline, CDR1 is SGHRS and CDR2 is YFSETQ. This chain's CDR3 is CASSKKGISNTGELFF. The CDR3, as DNA: TGCGCCAGCAGTAAAAAGGGGATATCAAACACCGGGGAGCTGTTTTTT.

The CDR3 protein is CASSPTRAGGTGELFF. CDR3 bases: TGTGCCAGCTCACCGACTCGGGCGGGCGGCACCGGGGAGCTGTTTTTT. The V gene is TRBV18, the J gene TRBJ2-2; weak D call: TRBD2 (5 bases). V was shortened by 3 bases and J by 4 bases, with 15 bases between the two germline ends. Looked up from germline, CDR1 is KGHSH and CDR2 is LQKENI. CDR3 length equals 16 residues.